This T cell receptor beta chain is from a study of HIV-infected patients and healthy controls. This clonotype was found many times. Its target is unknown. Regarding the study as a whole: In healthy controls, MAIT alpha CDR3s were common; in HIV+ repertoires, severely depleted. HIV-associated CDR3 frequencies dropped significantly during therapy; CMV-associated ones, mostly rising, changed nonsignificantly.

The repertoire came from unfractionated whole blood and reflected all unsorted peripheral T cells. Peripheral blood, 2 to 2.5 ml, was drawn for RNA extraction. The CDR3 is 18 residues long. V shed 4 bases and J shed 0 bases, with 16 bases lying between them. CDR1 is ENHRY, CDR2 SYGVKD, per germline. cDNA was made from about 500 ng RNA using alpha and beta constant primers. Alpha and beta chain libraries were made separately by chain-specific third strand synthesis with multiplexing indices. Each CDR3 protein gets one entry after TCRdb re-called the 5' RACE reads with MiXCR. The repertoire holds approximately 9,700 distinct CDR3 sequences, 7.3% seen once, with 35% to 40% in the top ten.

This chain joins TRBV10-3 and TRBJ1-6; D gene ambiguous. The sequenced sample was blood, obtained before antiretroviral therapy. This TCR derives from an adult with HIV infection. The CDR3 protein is CAISVGSSANSYNSPLHF. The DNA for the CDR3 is TGTGCCATCAGTGTAGGTTCGTCTGCTAACTCCTATAATTCACCCCTCCACTTT.